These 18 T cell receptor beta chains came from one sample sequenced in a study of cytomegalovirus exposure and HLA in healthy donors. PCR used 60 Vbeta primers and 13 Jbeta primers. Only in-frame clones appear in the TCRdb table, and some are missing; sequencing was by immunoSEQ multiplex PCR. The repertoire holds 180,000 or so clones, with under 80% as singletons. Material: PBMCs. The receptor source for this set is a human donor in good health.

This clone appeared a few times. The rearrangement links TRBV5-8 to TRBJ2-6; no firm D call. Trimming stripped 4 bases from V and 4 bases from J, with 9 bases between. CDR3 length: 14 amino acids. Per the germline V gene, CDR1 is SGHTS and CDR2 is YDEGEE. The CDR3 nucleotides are TGTGCCAGCAGCCTAATAACCGGGGCCAACGTCCTGACTTTC. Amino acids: CASSLITGANVLTF. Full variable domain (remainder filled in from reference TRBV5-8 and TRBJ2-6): EAGVTQSPTHLIKTRGQQATLRCSPISGHTSVYWYQQALGLGLQFLLWYDEGEERNRGNFPPRFSGRQFPNYSSELNVNALELEDSALYLCASSLITGANVLTFGAGSRLTVL.

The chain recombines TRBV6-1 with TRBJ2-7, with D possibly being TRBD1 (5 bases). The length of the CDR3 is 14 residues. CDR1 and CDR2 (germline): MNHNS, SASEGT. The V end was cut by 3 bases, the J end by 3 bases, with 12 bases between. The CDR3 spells CASSEGLYIYEQYF. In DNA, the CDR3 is TGTGCCAGCAGTGAGGGGCTATACATCTACGAGCAGTACTTC.

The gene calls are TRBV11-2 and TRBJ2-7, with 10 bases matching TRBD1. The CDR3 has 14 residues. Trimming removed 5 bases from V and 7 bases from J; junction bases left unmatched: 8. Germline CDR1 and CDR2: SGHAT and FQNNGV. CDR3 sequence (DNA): TGTGCCAGCAGCAACGACAGGGGGCTGGGGGAGCAGTACTTC. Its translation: CASSNDRGLGEQYF.

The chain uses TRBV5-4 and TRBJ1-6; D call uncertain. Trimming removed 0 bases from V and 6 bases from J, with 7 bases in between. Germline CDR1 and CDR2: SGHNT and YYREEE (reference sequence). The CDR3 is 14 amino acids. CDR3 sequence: CASSLGGVNSPLHF. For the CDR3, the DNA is TGTGCCAGCAGCTTGGGCGGTGTTAATTCACCCCTCCACTTT.

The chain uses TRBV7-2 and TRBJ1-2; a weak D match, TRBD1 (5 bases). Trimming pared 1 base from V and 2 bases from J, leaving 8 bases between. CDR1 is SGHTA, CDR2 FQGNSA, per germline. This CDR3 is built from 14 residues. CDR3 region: CASSLDDRNYGYTF. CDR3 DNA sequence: TGTGCCAGCAGCTTAGATGACAGAAACTATGGCTACACCTTC.

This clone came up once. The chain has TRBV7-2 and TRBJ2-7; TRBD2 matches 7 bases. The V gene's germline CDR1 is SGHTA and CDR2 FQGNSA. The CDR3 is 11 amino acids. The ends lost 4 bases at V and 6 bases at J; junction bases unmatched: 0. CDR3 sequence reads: CASSSGGEQYF. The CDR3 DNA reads TGTGCCAGCAGCTCGGGGGGCGAGCAGTACTTC. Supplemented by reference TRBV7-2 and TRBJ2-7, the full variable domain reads GAGVSQSPSNKVTEKGKDVELRCDPISGHTALYWYRQSLGQGLEFLIYFQGNSAPDKSGLPSDRFSAERTGGSVSTLTIQRTQQEDSAVYLCASSSGGEQYFGPGTRLTVT.

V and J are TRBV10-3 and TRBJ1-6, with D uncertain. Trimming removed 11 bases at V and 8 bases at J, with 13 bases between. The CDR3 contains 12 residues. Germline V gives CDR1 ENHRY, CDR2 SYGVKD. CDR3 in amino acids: CAAGPGDSPLHF. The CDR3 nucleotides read TGTGCCGCCGGGCCCGGGGATTCACCCCTCCACTTT.

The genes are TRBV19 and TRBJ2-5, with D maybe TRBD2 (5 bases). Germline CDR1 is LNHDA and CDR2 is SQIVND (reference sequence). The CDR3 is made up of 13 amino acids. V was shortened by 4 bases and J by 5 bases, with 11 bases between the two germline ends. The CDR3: CASSNRGLETQYF. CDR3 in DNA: TGTGCCAGTAGTAACCGAGGACTGGAGACCCAGTACTTC.

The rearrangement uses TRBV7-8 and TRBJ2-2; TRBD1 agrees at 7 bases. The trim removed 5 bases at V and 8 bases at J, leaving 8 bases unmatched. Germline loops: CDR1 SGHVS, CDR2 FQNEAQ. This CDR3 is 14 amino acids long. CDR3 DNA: TGTGCCAGCAGCATCGGGACAGCCTTGGGGGAGCTGTTTTTT. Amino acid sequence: CASSIGTALGELFF.

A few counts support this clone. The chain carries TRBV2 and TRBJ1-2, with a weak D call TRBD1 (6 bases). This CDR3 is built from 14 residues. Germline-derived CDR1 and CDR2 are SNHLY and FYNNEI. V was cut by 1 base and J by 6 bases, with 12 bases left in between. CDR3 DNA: TGTGCCAGCAGTGAAGACAGGGTCTCGGATGGCTACACCTTC. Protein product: CASSEDRVSDGYTF.

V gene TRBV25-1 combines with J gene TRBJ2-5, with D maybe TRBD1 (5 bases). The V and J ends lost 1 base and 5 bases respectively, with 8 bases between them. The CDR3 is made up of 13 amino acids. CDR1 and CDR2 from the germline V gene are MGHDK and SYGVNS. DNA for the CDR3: TGTGCCAGCAGTGAATCAGGGAAGGAGACCCAGTACTTC. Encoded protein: CASSESGKETQYF.

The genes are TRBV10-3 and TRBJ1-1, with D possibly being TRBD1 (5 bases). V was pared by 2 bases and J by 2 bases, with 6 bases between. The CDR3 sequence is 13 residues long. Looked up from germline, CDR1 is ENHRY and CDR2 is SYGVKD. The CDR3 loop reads CAISEDRNTEAFF. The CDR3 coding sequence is TGTGCCATCAGTGAGGACAGAAACACTGAAGCTTTCTTT.

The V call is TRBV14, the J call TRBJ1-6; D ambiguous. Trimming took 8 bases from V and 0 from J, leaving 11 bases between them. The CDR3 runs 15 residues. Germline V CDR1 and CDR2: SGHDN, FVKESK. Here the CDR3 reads CASARESSYNSPLHF. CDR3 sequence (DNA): TGTGCCAGCGCCCGGGAGAGCTCCTATAATTCACCCCTCCACTTT. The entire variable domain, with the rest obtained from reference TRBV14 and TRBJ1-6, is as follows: EAGVTQFPSHSVIEKGQTVTLRCDPISGHDNLYWYRRVMGKEIKFLLHFVKESKQDESGMPNNRFLAERTGGTYSTLKVQPAELEDSGVYFCASARESSYNSPLHFGNGTRLTVT.

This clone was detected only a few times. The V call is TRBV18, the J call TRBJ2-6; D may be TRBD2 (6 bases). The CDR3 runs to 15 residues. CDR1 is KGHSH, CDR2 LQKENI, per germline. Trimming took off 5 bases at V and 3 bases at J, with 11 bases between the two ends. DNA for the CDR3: TGTGCCAGCTCAGAGGAGGGTATTGGGGCCAACGTCCTGACTTTC. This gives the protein CASSEEGIGANVLTF.

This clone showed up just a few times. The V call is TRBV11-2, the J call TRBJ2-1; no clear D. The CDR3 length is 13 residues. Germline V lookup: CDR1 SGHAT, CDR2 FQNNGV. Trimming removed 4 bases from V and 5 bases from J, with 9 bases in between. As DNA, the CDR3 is TGTGCCAGCAGCTCAACAGACGACAATGAGCAGTTCTTC. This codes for CASSSTDDNEQFF.

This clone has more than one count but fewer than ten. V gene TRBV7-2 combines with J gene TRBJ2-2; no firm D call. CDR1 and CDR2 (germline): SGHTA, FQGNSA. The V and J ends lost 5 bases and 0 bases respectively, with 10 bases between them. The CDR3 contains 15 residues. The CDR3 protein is CASSQRSPNTGELFF. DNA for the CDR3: TGTGCCAGCAGCCAGAGGAGTCCGAACACCGGGGAGCTGTTTTTT.

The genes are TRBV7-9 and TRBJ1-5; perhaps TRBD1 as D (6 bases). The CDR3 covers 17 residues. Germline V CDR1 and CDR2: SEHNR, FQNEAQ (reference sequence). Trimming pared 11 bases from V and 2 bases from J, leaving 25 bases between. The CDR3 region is CAVSISEGENGNQPQHF. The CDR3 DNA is TGTGCCGTCTCAATCTCAGAGGGGGAAAACGGCAATCAGCCCCAGCATTTT.

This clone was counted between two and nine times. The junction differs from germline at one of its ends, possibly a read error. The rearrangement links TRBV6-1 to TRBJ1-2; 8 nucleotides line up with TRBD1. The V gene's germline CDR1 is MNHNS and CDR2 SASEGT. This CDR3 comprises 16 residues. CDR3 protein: CASSQARTGTNYGYTF. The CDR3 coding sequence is TGTGCCAGCAGTCAAGCCCGGACAGGGACGAACTATGGCTACACCTTC.